Each of the 25 T cell receptor beta chains below was sequenced from the same sample in a study of cytomegalovirus exposure and HLA in healthy donors. Primers included in the PCR were 60 Vbeta and 13 Jbeta primers. The repertoire was sequenced with immunoSEQ multiplex PCR; TCRdb's copy has only in-frame clones and lacks some. The sample has 160,000 or so clones, roughly 80% seen once; the top ten hold about 6.3%. Sequenced material: PBMCs. The receptors derive from a male donor in good health and CMV-seropositive.

This chain uses TRBV27 with TRBJ1-5, with 10 bases that match TRBD1. CDR1 MNHEY and CDR2 SMNVEV come from the germline V gene (reference sequence). This CDR3 has 14 residues. The V and J ends lost 5 bases and 7 bases, in that order; junction bases with no gene match: 5. The CDR3 here is CASSRQGAGQPQHF. The CDR3 DNA is TGTGCCAGCAGTCGACAGGGGGCCGGGCAGCCCCAGCATTTT.

This sequence joins TRBV19 and TRBJ1-2; tentative D call: TRBD1 (6 bases). V was pared by 5 bases and J by 3 bases, with 10 bases between. The CDR3 is 13 residues long. The germline gives CDR1 LNHDA, CDR2 SQIVND (reference sequence). The CDR3 bases are TGTGCCAGTAGTCCGCGACAGGACTATGGCTACACCTTC. Amino acid sequence: CASSPRQDYGYTF. The entire variable domain, with the rest obtained from reference TRBV19 and TRBJ1-2, is as follows: DGGITQSPKYLFRKEGQNVTLSCEQNLNHDAMYWYRQDPGQGLRLIYYSQIVNDFQKGDIAEGYSVSREKKESFPLTVTSAQKNPTAFYLCASSPRQDYGYTFGSGTRLTVV.

This chain connects TRBV4-3 to TRBJ1-2, with TRBD1 matching over 9 bases. Germline CDR1 and CDR2: LGHNA and YSLEER. CDR3 size: 16 residues. V dropped 2 bases and J dropped 2; count of bases not matched to a gene: 6. The CDR3 spells CASSQTRTGDNYGYTF. The CDR3 bases are TGCGCCAGCAGCCAAACCCGGACAGGGGACAACTATGGCTACACCTTC.

The chain recombines TRBV30 with TRBJ2-7, with 8 bases lining up with TRBD2. This CDR3 is built from 14 residues. J gave up 2 bases and V 0 bases, and 3 bases lay outside the gene matches. In germline, CDR1 is GTSNPN, CDR2 SVGIG (reference sequence). For the CDR3, the DNA is TGTGCCTGGAGTGTACTAGCGGCAACCTACGAGCAGTACTTC. As protein: CAWSVLAATYEQYF.

This chain connects TRBV7-2 to TRBJ1-1; a possible D gene is TRBD1 (5 bases). The CDR3 consists of 14 residues. V lost 1 base, J lost 8 bases, and 14 bases lay in between. CDR1 SGHTA and CDR2 FQGNSA come from the germline V gene. In nucleotides, the CDR3 is TGTGCCAGCAGCTTAGGGGGCCAGAAGCGAGAAGCTTTCTTT. It codes for CASSLGGQKREAFF.

The DNA of the CDR3 is TGTGCCAGCAGCCCGGTAGACGGGGGCTACACCTTC. Protein sequence: CASSPVDGGYTF. The gene calls are TRBV28 and TRBJ1-2; D unresolved. Trimming shortened V by 6 bases and J by 8 bases, and 13 bases separated the two germline ends. Germline assignment: CDR1 MDHEN and CDR2 SYDVKM. The CDR3 has 12 residues.

The genes are TRBV9 and TRBJ2-1, with D perhaps TRBD2 (5 bases). CDR3 length: 15 amino acids. Trimming removed 3 bases from V and 1 base from J, with 11 bases in between. Germline CDR1 reads SGDLS; CDR2 reads YYNGEE. CDR3 in amino acids: CASSAGVGSYNEQFF. The CDR3 bases are TGTGCCAGCAGCGCCGGGGTGGGGTCCTACAATGAGCAGTTCTTC.

This clone has more than one count but fewer than ten. The rearrangement joins TRBV30 to TRBJ2-1; 7 positions match TRBD2. V was pared by 1 base and J by 9 bases, with 3 bases of the junction left unmatched. CDR1 and CDR2 from the germline V gene are GTSNPN and SVGIG (reference sequence). CDR3 length equals 12 residues. As DNA, the CDR3 is TGTGCCTGGAGTGAGCGGGGCCCTGAGCAGTTCTTC. This gives the protein CAWSERGPEQFF. Based on the CDR3 plus reference TRBV30 and TRBJ2-1, the full variable domain is SQTIHQWPATLVQPVGSPLSLECTVEGTSNPNLYWYRQAAGRGLQLLFYSVGIGQISSEVPQNLSASRPQDRQFILSSKKLLLSDSGFYLCAWSERGPEQFFGPGTRLTVL.

This sequence joins TRBV7-2 and TRBJ2-3; possible D gene TRBD2, 6 bases. CDR1 and CDR2 from the germline V gene are SGHTA and FQGNSA. V shed 2 bases and J shed 2 bases, with 20 bases lying between them. The CDR3 sequence is 18 residues long. The CDR3 loop is CASSLRAATGEVTDTQYF. The CDR3 coding sequence is TGTGCCAGCAGCTTACGGGCCGCTACGGGAGAGGTCACAGATACGCAGTATTTT.

The chain employs TRBV9 and TRBJ2-1; 9 nucleotides align to TRBD2. The CDR3 runs 13 residues. J was trimmed by 7 bases and V by 4 bases; bases with no gene match: 3. Germline-derived CDR1 and CDR2 are SGDLS and YYNGEE. The CDR3 reads CASSLAGTNEQFF. The CDR3 region has the DNA TGTGCCAGCAGCCTAGCGGGAACGAATGAGCAGTTCTTC.

The chain joins TRBV9 to TRBJ1-2; D is possibly TRBD1 (6 bases). The CDR3 has 14 residues. CDR1 is SGDLS and CDR2 is YYNGEE in the germline V gene. Trimming removed 2 bases from V and 7 bases from J, with 15 bases in between. The CDR3 DNA is TGTGCCAGCAGCGTGAACAGGGTTATTGGTGGCTACACCTTC. It encodes CASSVNRVIGGYTF.

This chain connects TRBV19 to TRBJ2-2; 9 nucleotides match TRBD1. The CDR3 totals 16 residues. Trimming removed 9 bases from V and 7 bases from J; junction bases left unmatched: 15. The V gene's germline CDR1 is LNHDA and CDR2 SQIVND (reference sequence). The CDR3 coding sequence is TGTGCCAGCAGTGTCTGGGGGACAGGGTTTATCGGGGAGCTGTTTTTT. Translated, it gives CASSVWGTGFIGELFF.

V is TRBV10-3 and J is TRBJ2-7; no reliable D call. CDR1 and CDR2 from the germline V gene are ENHRY and SYGVKD. Trimming took 6 bases from V and 0 from J, leaving 6 bases between them. The CDR3 sequence is 12 residues long. The CDR3, as DNA: TGTGCCATCAGGAGGAACTCCTACGAGCAGTACTTC. Translation: CAIRRNSYEQYF.

The rearrangement links TRBV7-9 to TRBJ1-6, with D perhaps matching TRBD1 (5 bases). The V gene's germline CDR1 is SEHNR and CDR2 FQNEAQ (reference sequence). The CDR3 runs to 16 residues. Trimming removed 4 bases from V and 0 bases from J, with 10 bases in between. The CDR3 here is CASSSTESSYNSPLHF. DNA of the CDR3: TGTGCCAGCAGCTCGACAGAGAGCTCCTATAATTCACCCCTCCACTTT.

The J gene is TRBJ1-1, the V gene TRBV12-5, with 10 bases aligning to TRBD1. The V gene end was trimmed by 1 base and the J gene end by 5 bases; junction bases not matched to a gene: 4. This CDR3 is built from 15 residues. Germline CDR1 reads LGHNT; CDR2 reads FRNRAP. As DNA, the CDR3 is TGTGCTAGTGGTTTGGGGACAGGGGGTGGGACTGAAGCTTTCTTT. Residues: CASGLGTGGGTEAFF. Together with reference TRBV12-5 and TRBJ1-1, the CDR3 gives the full variable domain: DARVTQTPRHKVTEMGQEVTMRCQPILGHNTVFWYRQTMMQGLELLAYFRNRAPLDDSGMPKDRFSAEMPDATLATLKIQPSEPRDSAVYFCASGLGTGGGTEAFFGQGTRLTVV.

V usage is TRBV4-2 and J usage is TRBJ2-1, with 11 bases lining up with TRBD1. Germline lookup yields CDR1 LGHNA and CDR2 YNFKEQ. The trim removed 1 base at V and 3 bases at J, leaving 5 bases unmatched. CDR3 length equals 17 residues. The CDR3 sequence is CASSQGSGTGGYNEQFF. CDR3 sequence (DNA): TGTGCCAGCAGCCAAGGGAGCGGGACAGGGGGCTACAATGAGCAGTTCTTC.

V usage is TRBV13 and J usage is TRBJ2-3; D call uncertain. Germline V CDR1 and CDR2: PRHDT, FYEKMQ (reference sequence). Trimming removed 0 bases from V and 0 bases from J, with 7 bases in between. The CDR3 totals 15 residues. DNA of the CDR3: TGTGCCAGCAGCTTAGGAACAGTTAGCACAGATACGCAGTATTTT. Its translation: CASSLGTVSTDTQYF.

This chain connects TRBV5-1 to TRBJ2-5; 8 positions agree with TRBD2. Per germline, CDR1 SGHRS and CDR2 YFSETQ. J gave up 5 bases and V 0 bases, and 6 bases lay outside the gene matches. This CDR3 has 15 residues. CDR3 protein: CASSLGTSRLETQYF. Here the CDR3 DNA reads TGCGCCAGCAGCTTGGGGACTAGCAGGCTGGAGACCCAGTACTTC.

In nucleotides, the CDR3 is TGTGCCACCAGCACAGGAAGGGACAGGGTGAACACCGGGGAGCTGTTTTTT. Protein: CATSTGRDRVNTGELFF. This chain connects TRBV15 to TRBJ2-2; 9 bases are a match to TRBD1. V lost 4 bases, J lost 1 base, and 7 bases stayed unmatched. CDR1 is LNHNV and CDR2 is YYDKDF in the germline V gene (reference sequence). CDR3 length: 17 amino acids.

Points on this clone: Other DNA sequences in this specimen translate into the identical CDR3. The chain links TRBV29-1 to TRBJ1-5; D not resolved. Germline V gene lookup returns CDR1 SQVTM and CDR2 ANQGSEA. The CDR3 loop spans 12 amino acids. V was pared by 4 bases and J by 4 bases, with 8 bases between. The DNA of the CDR3 is TGCAGCGTTGGAGGCAATAATCAGCCCCAGCATTTT. Encoded protein: CSVGGNNQPQHF.

The chain links TRBV13 to TRBJ2-7; 7 nucleotides line up with TRBD1. The V gene's germline CDR1 is PRHDT and CDR2 FYEKMQ (reference sequence). With V trimmed by 3 bases and J by 7 bases, 9 bases remained unmatched. The CDR3 has 14 amino acids. Here the CDR3 DNA reads TGTGCCAGCAGCTTCGGGACAGCTAACCGGGAGCAGTACTTC. It encodes CASSFGTANREQYF.

This clone was observed a few times. The V gene is TRBV6-1, the J gene TRBJ2-3; tentative D call: TRBD1 (5 bases). Germline V CDR1 and CDR2: MNHNS, SASEGT. The CDR3 loop spans 13 amino acids. V shed 2 bases and J shed 5 bases, with 8 bases lying between them. The CDR3 DNA sequence: TGTGCCAGCAGTGAACAAAGGGGAGATACGCAGTATTTT. Its protein is CASSEQRGDTQYF.

The V call is TRBV27, the J call TRBJ2-3, with a possible D match to TRBD2 (5 bases). Trimming shortened V by 6 bases and J by 4 bases, and 20 bases separated the two germline ends. The CDR3 totals 16 residues. The germline V gene encodes CDR1 MNHEY and CDR2 SMNVEV (reference sequence). The CDR3 nucleotides read TGTGCCAGCAGCCCTTCCCGACTGGGAGTTGCAGATACGCAGTATTTT. Translated: CASSPSRLGVADTQYF.

This clone was seen only a few times. The rearrangement uses TRBV28 and TRBJ1-1; possibly TRBD1 for D (6 bases). This CDR3 comprises 12 residues. CDR1 is MDHEN and CDR2 is SYDVKM in the germline V gene. V dropped 6 bases and J dropped 6 bases, with 11 bases sitting between them. The CDR3 nucleotides are TGTGCCAGCAGATCAGGGGCGTCTGAAGCTTTCTTT. As protein: CASRSGASEAFF.

The chain couples TRBV30 to TRBJ1-2; possibly TRBD1 for D (6 bases). Germline V gene sequence: CDR1 GTSNPN, CDR2 SVGIG (reference sequence). The CDR3 covers 14 residues. V was clipped by 2 bases and J by 4 bases, with 14 bases between them. The CDR3 DNA sequence: TGTGCCTGGAGTCCCCAGGGGCGCGGCTATGGCTACACCTTC. Encoded protein: CAWSPQGRGYGYTF.